This TCR beta chain was documented in a study of blood T cell repertoires in COVID-19. About the study: Acute and convalescent COVID-19 samples came from the United States, Italy and Spain.

Germline-derived CDR1 and CDR2 are SNHLY and FYNNEI. V was trimmed by 2 bases and J by 2 bases, leaving 9 bases between them. The CDR3 length is 15 residues. The assay was immunoSEQ multiplex PCR, and TCRdb's table has in-frame clones only and misses some. The profile shows approximately 260,000 clones, around 82% of them singletons. J is TRBJ2-2 and V is TRBV2; tentatively, D is TRBD2 (6 bases). The sequence came from a human donor in a cohort sampled during active COVID-19. Sequencing input: peripheral blood. The CDR3 DNA sequence: TGTGCCAGCAGTGAACGGGGAGGTAACACCGGGGAGCTGTTTTTT. Translation: CASSERGGNTGELFF. The full variable domain, in which reference TRBV2 and TRBJ2-2 provide the parts outside the CDR3, is EPEVTQTPSHQVTQMGQEVILRCVPISNHLYFYWYRQILGQKVEFLVSFYNNEISEKSEIFDDQFSVERPDGSNFTLKIRSTKLEDSAMYFCASSERGGNTGELFFGEGSRLTVL.